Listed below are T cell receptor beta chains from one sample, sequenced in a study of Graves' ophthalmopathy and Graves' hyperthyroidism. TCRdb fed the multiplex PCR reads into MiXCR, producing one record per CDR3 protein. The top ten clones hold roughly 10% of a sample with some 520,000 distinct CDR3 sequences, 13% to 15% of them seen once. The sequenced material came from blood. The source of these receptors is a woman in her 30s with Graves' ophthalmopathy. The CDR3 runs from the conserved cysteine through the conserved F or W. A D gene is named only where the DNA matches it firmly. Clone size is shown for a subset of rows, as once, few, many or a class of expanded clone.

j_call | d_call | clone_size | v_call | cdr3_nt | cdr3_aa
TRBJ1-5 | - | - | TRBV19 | TGTGCCAGTAGAGGGTTTAATCAGCCCCAGCATTTT | CASRGFNQPQHF
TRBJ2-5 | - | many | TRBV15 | TGTGCCACCAGCAGGGCAGCCCAAGAGACCCAGTACTTC | CATSRAAQETQYF
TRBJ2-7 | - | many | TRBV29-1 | TGCAGCGTTGCAGGGTTTAGAGAGCAGTACTTC | CSVAGFREQYF
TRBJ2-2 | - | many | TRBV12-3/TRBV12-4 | TGTGCCAGCAGCCCCTACAGGGGACTCGGCACCGGGGAGCTGTTTTTT | CASSPYRGLGTGELFF
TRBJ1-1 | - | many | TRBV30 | TGTGCCTGGTGCCCACGGTTCAACACTGAAGCTTTCTTT | CAWCPRFNTEAFF
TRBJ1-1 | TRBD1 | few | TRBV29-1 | TGCAGCGTTGAAGCGGGAACAGGGGGATGGATCACTGAAGCTTTCTTT | CSVEAGTGGWITEAFF
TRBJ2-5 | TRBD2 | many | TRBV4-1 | TGCGCCAGCAGCTTACTAGCGGGAAGGGAGACCCAGTACTTC | CASSLLAGRETQYF
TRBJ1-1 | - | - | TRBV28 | TGTGCCAGCAGCTGGGAGACGACTGAAGCTTTCTTT | CASSWETTEAFF
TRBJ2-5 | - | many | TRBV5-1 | TGCGCCAGCAGTGGTTCGGAGGAGACCCAGTACTTC | CASSGSEETQYF
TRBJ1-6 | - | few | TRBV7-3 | TGTGCCAGCGACCCCATACAGGTTTATAATTCACCCCTCCACTTT | CASDPIQVYNSPLHF
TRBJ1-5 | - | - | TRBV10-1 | TGCGCCAGCAGAGAACGGGGATATAGCAATCAGCCCCAGCATTTT | CASRERGYSNQPQHF
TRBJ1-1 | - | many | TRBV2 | TGTGCCAGCCCGGGGGAGGGGACTGAAGCTTTCTTT | CASPGEGTEAFF
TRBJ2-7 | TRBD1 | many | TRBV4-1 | TGCGCCAGCAGCCGTGACAGGGTAGGGGAGCAGTACTTC | CASSRDRVGEQYF
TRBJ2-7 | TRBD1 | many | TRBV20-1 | TGCAGAGCTAGACAGGGAGATAGCGAGCAGTACTTC | CRARQGDSEQYF
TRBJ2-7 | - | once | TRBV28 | TGTGCCACGACACGGTCTACCTACGAGCAGTACTTC | CATTRSTYEQYF
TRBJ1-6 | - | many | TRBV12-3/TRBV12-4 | TGTGCCAGCAGTTTAATATTCGCAGAAAGCAGAAATTCACCCCTCCACTTT | CASSLIFAESRNSPLHF
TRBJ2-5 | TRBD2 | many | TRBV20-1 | TGCAGTGCTTGTCGGACTAGTCAAGAGACCCAGTACTTC | CSACRTSQETQYF
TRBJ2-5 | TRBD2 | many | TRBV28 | TGTGCCAGCCAGCCGGGAGGGGATTTTACGACCCAGTACTTC | CASQPGGDFTTQYF
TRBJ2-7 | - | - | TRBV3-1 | TGTGCCAGCAGCCATGCAGGTCCCTACGAGCAGTACTTC | CASSHAGPYEQYF
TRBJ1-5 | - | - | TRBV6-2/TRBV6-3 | TGTGCCAGCAGTTACCCCCCGGACAGCTATAGCAATCAGCCCCAGCATTTT | CASSYPPDSYSNQPQHF
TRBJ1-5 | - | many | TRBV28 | TGTGCCAGCAGTTTCAAGGGAGGGGGGAGCAATCAGCCCCAGCATTTT | CASSFKGGGSNQPQHF
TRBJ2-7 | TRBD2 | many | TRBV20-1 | TGCAGTGCCACCCGGGACTACCCTCCCTACGAGCAGTACTTC | CSATRDYPPYEQYF
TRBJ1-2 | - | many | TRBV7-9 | TGTGCCAGCAGCTTAGCAGGGGCATGGAGGAATGGCTACACCTTC | CASSLAGAWRNGYTF
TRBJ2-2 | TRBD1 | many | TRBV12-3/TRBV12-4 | TGTGCCAGCAGTTTCACCAGGGGGCAGGGCACCGGGGAGCTGTTTTTT | CASSFTRGQGTGELFF
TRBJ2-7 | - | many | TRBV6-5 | TGTGCCAGCAGTTACAGTTCCTTTAGAGGGAGACCCTACGAGCAGTACTTC | CASSYSSFRGRPYEQYF
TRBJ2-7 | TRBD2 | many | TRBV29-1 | TGCAGCGCTGTGATCGGGGGGAAATACGAGCAGTACTTC | CSAVIGGKYEQYF
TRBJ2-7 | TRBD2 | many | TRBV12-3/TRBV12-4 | TGTGCCAGCAGTCCCGGACTAGCGGGAGCCTACGAGCAGTACTTC | CASSPGLAGAYEQYF
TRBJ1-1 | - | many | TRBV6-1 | TGTGCCAGCAGCGAGAGCGGACGGATGAACACTGAAGCTTTCTTT | CASSESGRMNTEAFF
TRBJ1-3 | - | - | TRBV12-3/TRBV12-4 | TGTGCCAGCAGTCGGTACCGATTCTCTGGAAACACCATATATTTT | CASSRYRFSGNTIYF
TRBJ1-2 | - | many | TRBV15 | TGTGCCACCAGCAGAGAAATGGGGGGGGGCTATGGCTACACCTTC | CATSREMGGGYGYTF
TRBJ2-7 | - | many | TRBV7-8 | TGTGCCAGCAGAGGGGGGGCGGGGGCCCTCTACGAGCAGTACTTC | CASRGGAGALYEQYF
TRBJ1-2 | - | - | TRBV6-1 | TGTGCCAGCAGGGATGAGCCCGGAGCCACACCTTTCAACTATGGCTACACCTTC | CASRDEPGATPFNYGYTF
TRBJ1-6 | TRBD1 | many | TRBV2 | TGTGCCAGCAGCCCAGGGGGTATGCCCCGTAATAATTCACCCCTCCACTTT | CASSPGGMPRNNSPLHF
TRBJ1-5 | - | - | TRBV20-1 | TGCAGTGCCCCCACAGGGCCCAATCAGCCCCAGCATTTT | CSAPTGPNQPQHF
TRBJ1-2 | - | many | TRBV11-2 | TGTGCCAGCAGCTTAGGATCCGGGAGTAGTAGCTATGGCTACACCTTC | CASSLGSGSSSYGYTF
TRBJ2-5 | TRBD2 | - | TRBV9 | TGTGCCAGCAGCGTAGCGAGCGGGGGTGGAGAGACCCAGTACTTC | CASSVASGGGETQYF
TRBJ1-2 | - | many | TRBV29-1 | TGCAGCGTAGTCCGGGCCCAAGCCCTCTATGGCTACACCTTC | CSVVRAQALYGYTF
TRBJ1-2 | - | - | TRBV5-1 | TGCGCCAGCAGCGCCTTAACCGGGCCCCCACAGGGAGGCTACACCTTC | CASSALTGPPQGGYTF
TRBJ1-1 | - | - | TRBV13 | TGTGCCAGCAGCTTAGGGCGGGGTACCGCTGAAGCTTTCTTT | CASSLGRGTAEAFF
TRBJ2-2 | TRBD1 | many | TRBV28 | TGTGCCAGCAGTTTAGTGAGGACAGGGGGTACCGGGGAGCTGTTTTTT | CASSLVRTGGTGELFF
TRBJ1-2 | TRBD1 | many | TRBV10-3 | TGTGCCATCACCCAGGACAGGCCCTATGGCTACACCTTC | CAITQDRPYGYTF
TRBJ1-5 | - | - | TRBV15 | TGTGCCACCAGCAGAGATCCGACTAATCAGCCCCAGCATTTT | CATSRDPTNQPQHF
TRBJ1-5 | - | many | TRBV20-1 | TGCAGTGCCCTGGGGGTTAATCAGCCCCAGCATTTT | CSALGVNQPQHF
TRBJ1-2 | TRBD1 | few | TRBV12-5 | TGTGCTAGTGGCCCGGGTGAATGGAGGGGGCGTCTGGGAGGCTACACCTTC | CASGPGEWRGRLGGYTF
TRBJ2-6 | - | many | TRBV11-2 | TGTGCCAGCAGCGGAGGCCAGTCTGTTTCTGGGGCCAACGTCCTGACTTTC | CASSGGQSVSGANVLTF
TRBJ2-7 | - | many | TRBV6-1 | TGTGCCAGCAGTGAATTCTCGGTATACGAGCAGTACTTC | CASSEFSVYEQYF
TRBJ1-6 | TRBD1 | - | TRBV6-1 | TGTGCCAGCAACGTGGGACAGGGTGGTTCACACCTCCACTTT | CASNVGQGGSHLHF
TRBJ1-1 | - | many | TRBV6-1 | TGTGCCAGCAGCTTCTATGGAGGCACTGAAGCTTTCTTT | CASSFYGGTEAFF
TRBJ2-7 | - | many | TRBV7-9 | TGTGCCAGCAGGTCCGGACACGACTACGAGCAGTACTTC | CASRSGHDYEQYF
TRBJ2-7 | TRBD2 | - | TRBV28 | TGTGCCAGCATCCCTGGCGGGAGAGGTAGAGGCGAGCAGTACTTC | CASIPGGRGRGEQYF